The rows below give T cell receptor beta chains drawn from one sample of a study of shared clonotypes between healthy human individuals. Measured with immunoSEQ multiplex PCR; TCRdb has only the in-frame clones, and not every one. The data contain around 2.1 million clones, approximately 95% of them singletons. The sequencing input was naive CD4+ T cells sorted from blood. The receptor set was obtained from a man in his late teens or twenties in good health. Both conserved end residues are part of each CDR3. The D gene is left open where the match is weak. Where a row states a size, it is once, few, many or the class of an expanded clone; other rows omit it.

J: TRBJ2-7; D: -; V: TRBV5-6; size: -; DNA: TGTGCCAGCAGCCCGGCAGTCAGGGAGAGGTACGAGCAGTACTTC; CDR3: CASSPAVRERYEQYF
J: TRBJ2-3; D: -; V: TRBV6-5; size: -; DNA: TGTGCCAGCAGTTACTCCGGGCTCCGTGACACAGATACGCAGTATTTT; CDR3: CASSYSGLRDTDTQYF
J: TRBJ1-5; D: -; V: TRBV28; size: -; DNA: TGTGCCAGCAGTTCCCTAGGCTATCAGCCCCAGCATTTT; CDR3: CASSSLGYQPQHF
J: TRBJ2-5; D: TRBD1; V: TRBV5-4; size: -; DNA: TGTGCCAGCAGCTCCCGGGACAGGGGGCCTAAAGAGACCCAGTACTTC; CDR3: CASSSRDRGPKETQYF
J: TRBJ2-7; D: -; V: TRBV5-1; size: -; DNA: TGCGCCAGCAGCTTAACTAATTCCTACGAGCAGTACTTC; CDR3: CASSLTNSYEQYF
J: TRBJ1-1; D: TRBD1; V: TRBV28; size: -; DNA: TGTGCCAGCAGTCCCAGGGACAGTAGGAAAGCTTTCTTT; CDR3: CASSPRDSRKAFF
J: TRBJ2-3; D: -; V: TRBV7-9; size: -; DNA: TGTGCCAGCAGCTTGGCTACTAGCCTATACAGCACAGATACGCAGTATTTT; CDR3: CASSLATSLYSTDTQYF
J: TRBJ1-1; D: -; V: TRBV2; size: few; DNA: TGTGCCAGCAGTGAGGACATTACGAACACTGAAGCTTTCTTT; CDR3: CASSEDITNTEAFF
J: TRBJ2-2; D: TRBD2; V: TRBV4-1; size: -; DNA: TGCGCCACCACCCTTAGCGGGGGACCCGCGAACACCGGGGAGCTGTTTTTT; CDR3: CATTLSGGPANTGELFF
J: TRBJ1-2; D: TRBD1; V: TRBV6-6; size: few; DNA: TGTGCCAGCAGTTCCTCCTCCGACAGGGGTCGGTATGGCTACACCTTC; CDR3: CASSSSSDRGRYGYTF
J: TRBJ2-5; D: -; V: TRBV10-3; size: -; DNA: TGTGCCATCCGGCCAGGGACCCAAGAGACCCAGTACTTC; CDR3: CAIRPGTQETQYF
J: TRBJ2-1; D: TRBD2; V: TRBV6-1; size: -; DNA: TGTGCCAGCGGGACTAGCAGTCATGAGCAGTTCTTC; CDR3: CASGTSSHEQFF
J: TRBJ1-4; D: -; V: TRBV7-2; size: -; DNA: TGTGCCAGCAGCACCCAAGGGGGTCTTAATGAAAAACTGTTTTTT; CDR3: CASSTQGGLNEKLFF
J: TRBJ1-2; D: -; V: TRBV7-2; size: -; DNA: TGTGCCAGCAGCTTAGGTAGTCCAAGAGAATATGGCTACACCTTC; CDR3: CASSLGSPREYGYTF
J: TRBJ1-2; D: TRBD1; V: TRBV10-3; size: -; DNA: TGTGCCATCAGTGAGGACAGGGGAAACTATGGCTACACCTTC; CDR3: CAISEDRGNYGYTF
J: TRBJ1-2; D: -; V: TRBV27; size: -; DNA: TGTGCCAGCAGCCCCTACCAGGGTAGGGGCTATGGCTACACCTTC; CDR3: CASSPYQGRGYGYTF
J: TRBJ2-2; D: -; V: TRBV25-1; size: -; DNA: TGTGCCAGCAGTGACCGACAGGAGAACACCGGGGAGCTGTTTTTT; CDR3: CASSDRQENTGELFF
J: TRBJ2-3; D: TRBD2; V: TRBV10-3; size: -; DNA: TGTGCCATCGGACTAGCGGGCACAGATACGCAGTATTTT; CDR3: CAIGLAGTDTQYF
J: TRBJ2-1; D: -; V: TRBV10-3; size: once; DNA: TGTGCCATCAGTTCGGTACTTACCCTCTACAATGAGCAGTTCTTC; CDR3: CAISSVLTLYNEQFF
J: TRBJ2-1; D: TRBD2; V: TRBV11-2; size: -; DNA: TGTGCCAGCAGCACTAGCGGGAGGGCCAGGAATGAGCAGTTCTTC; CDR3: CASSTSGRARNEQFF
J: TRBJ2-7; D: -; V: TRBV7-2; size: -; DNA: TGTGCCAGCAGCTCAGGAAAGGACGGTTCCTACGAGCAGTACTTC; CDR3: CASSSGKDGSYEQYF
J: TRBJ1-6; D: TRBD1; V: TRBV30; size: -; DNA: TGTGCCTGGAGCAGGGGACAGTTAAATTCACCCCTCCACTTT; CDR3: CAWSRGQLNSPLHF
J: TRBJ2-7; D: -; V: TRBV7-2; size: -; DNA: TGTGCCAGCAGCTCCCGAGCCCTACTCGAGCAGTACTTC; CDR3: CASSSRALLEQYF
J: TRBJ1-5; D: -; V: TRBV6-1; size: -; DNA: TGTGCCAGCAGTGAAGCGGTACCCCCCAGGGGCAATCAGCCCCAGCATTTT; CDR3: CASSEAVPPRGNQPQHF
J: TRBJ2-1; D: -; V: TRBV5-1; size: -; DNA: TGCGCCAGCAGCTCCCAGGGCTCAGGTGAGCAGTTCTTC; CDR3: CASSSQGSGEQFF
J: TRBJ2-3; D: -; V: TRBV6-4; size: -; DNA: TGTGCCAGCAGGAGGCAGGCTAGCACAGATACGCAGTATTTT; CDR3: CASRRQASTDTQYF
J: TRBJ1-1; D: TRBD1; V: TRBV10-3; size: -; DNA: TGTGCCATCAGTGAGGGACAGGGGTGGACTGAAGCTTTCTTT; CDR3: CAISEGQGWTEAFF
J: TRBJ1-1; D: TRBD1; V: TRBV10-3; size: -; DNA: TGTGCCATCAGTGATTCAGGGGGACGGGCCACTGAAGCTTTCTTT; CDR3: CAISDSGGRATEAFF
J: TRBJ1-1; D: TRBD1; V: TRBV10-3; size: -; DNA: TGTGCCATCAGTGAGTCAAATTTCAAGGGGGCGCTGGTCGCTTTCTTT; CDR3: CAISESNFKGALVAFF
J: TRBJ2-2; D: TRBD2; V: TRBV9; size: -; DNA: TGTGCCAGCAGTATAGGACTAGCGGGGAACACCGGGGAGCTGTTTTTT; CDR3: CASSIGLAGNTGELFF